What follows describes a single T cell receptor beta chain. The antigen is undetermined. The sample is drawn from a study of graft-versus-host responses after intestinal transplantation. Here immunoSEQ multiplex PCR was the method, and the copy in TCRdb shows in-frame clones only, minus some. Of about 100,000 clones in the sample, over 75% are singletons; the top ten hold about 0.9%. The CDR3 sequence is 15 residues long. Germline-derived CDR1 and CDR2 are KGHSH and LQKENI. V gave up 3 bases and J gave up 7 bases, with 13 bases separating them. The clonotype was recovered from a human donor who was the organ donor for an intestinal transplant. The input for sequencing was unstimulated CD4+ T cells sorted from spleen or lymph node cells, taken before transplant. The chain carries TRBV18 and TRBJ1-6; D perhaps matches TRBD1 (6 bases). CDR3 residues: CASSPTDTGNSPLHF. CDR3 nucleotide sequence: TGTGCCAGCTCACCCACAGATACAGGGAATTCACCCCTCCACTTT.